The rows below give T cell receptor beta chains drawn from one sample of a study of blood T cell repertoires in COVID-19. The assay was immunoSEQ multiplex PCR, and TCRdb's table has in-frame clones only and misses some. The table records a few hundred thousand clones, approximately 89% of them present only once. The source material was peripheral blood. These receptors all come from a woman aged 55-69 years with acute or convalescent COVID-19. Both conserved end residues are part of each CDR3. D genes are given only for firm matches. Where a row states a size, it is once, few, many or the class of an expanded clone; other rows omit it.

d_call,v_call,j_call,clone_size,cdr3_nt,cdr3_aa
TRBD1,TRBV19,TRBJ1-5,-,TGTGCCAGTACAGGGGGGAGCAATCAGCCCCAGCATTTT,CASTGGSNQPQHF
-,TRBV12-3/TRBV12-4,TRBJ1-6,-,TGTGCCAGCAGTTTATCGAGGAATTCACCCCTCCACTTT,CASSLSRNSPLHF
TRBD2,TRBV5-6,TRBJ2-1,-,TGTGCCAGCAGCCCGGGAGGGGGAAGTAATGAGCAGTTCTTC,CASSPGGGSNEQFF
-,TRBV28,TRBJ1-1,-,TGTGCCAGCAGCTTAGCAGACTCGACAGGCGTGAACACTGAAGCTTTCTTT,CASSLADSTGVNTEAFF
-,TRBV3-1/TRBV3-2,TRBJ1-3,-,TGTGCCAGCATGGCAACAGGCAACTCTGGAAACACCATATATTTT,CASMATGNSGNTIYF
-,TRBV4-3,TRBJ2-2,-,TGCGCCAGCAGCCAAGACAGGGACTTCGGCGAGCTGTTTTTT,CASSQDRDFGELFF
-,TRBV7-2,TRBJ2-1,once,TGTGCCAGCAGCCCTCCTAGCAACTCCTACAATGAGCAGTTCTTC,CASSPPSNSYNEQFF
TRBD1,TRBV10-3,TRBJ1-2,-,TGTGCCATCAGTGAGCCTCCAGGGGGCCGCAGCTACACCTTC,CAISEPPGGRSYTF
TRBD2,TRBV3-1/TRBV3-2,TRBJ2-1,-,TGTGCCAGCAGCCAAGATGGCAGCGGGAGGCATGGAGATGAGCAGTTCTTC,CASSQDGSGRHGDEQFF
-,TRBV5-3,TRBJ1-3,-,TGTGCCAGAAGTTACGAAATCCCGGGACAACGCTCTGGAAACACCATATATTTT,CARSYEIPGQRSGNTIYF
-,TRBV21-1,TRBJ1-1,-,TGTGCCAGCAGCAAAGAACAGGGCCCTGAAGCTTTCTTT,CASSKEQGPEAFF
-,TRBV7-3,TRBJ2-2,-,TGTGCCAGCAGCTTAGGTCCCAGGGGACCTACGAACACCGGGGAGCTGTTTTTT,CASSLGPRGPTNTGELFF
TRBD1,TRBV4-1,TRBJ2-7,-,TGCGCCAGCAGCCACGAACCGGGACAGGGGTCGAGAGAGCAGTACTTC,CASSHEPGQGSREQYF
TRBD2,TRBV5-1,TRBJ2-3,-,TGCGCCAGCAGCTTGGGAGGCGCGGGGGGGGCCCGAACGCAGTATTTT,CASSLGGAGGARTQYF
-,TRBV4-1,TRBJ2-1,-,TGCGCCAGCAGCCAAGGTAGTAACTACAATGAGCAGTTCTTC,CASSQGSNYNEQFF
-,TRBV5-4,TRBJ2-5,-,TGTGCCAGCATTTCTAAAGAGACCCAGTACTTC,CASISKETQYF
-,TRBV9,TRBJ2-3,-,TGTGCCAGCAGCGTAGGAGTCAGGGCCGAAGATACGCAGTATTTT,CASSVGVRAEDTQYF
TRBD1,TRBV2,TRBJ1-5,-,TGTGCCAGCTCCATCGGACAGGGGGCTTCTCAGCCCCAGCATTTT,CASSIGQGASQPQHF
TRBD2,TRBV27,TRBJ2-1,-,TGTGCCAGCAGATCGCTTAGCGGGGGGACCTACAATGAGCAGTTCTTC,CASRSLSGGTYNEQFF
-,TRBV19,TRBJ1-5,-,TGTGCCAGTAGTCCAAGGGGGAATCAGCCCCAGCATTTT,CASSPRGNQPQHF
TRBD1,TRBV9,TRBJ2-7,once,TGTGCCAGCAGCCCTTCCGGGACAGGGGTCTACGAGCAGTACTTC,CASSPSGTGVYEQYF
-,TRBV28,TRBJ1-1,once,TGTGCCAGCAGTTTCCAGGGGAGGGGCACTGAAGCTTTCTTT,CASSFQGRGTEAFF
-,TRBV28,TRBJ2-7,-,TGTGCCAGCAGCGCCGAGCCCTACGAGCAGTACTTC,CASSAEPYEQYF
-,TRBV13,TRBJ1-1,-,TGTGCCAGCAGCCCCGTAGCGGGTGGGAACACTGAAGCTTTCTTT,CASSPVAGGNTEAFF
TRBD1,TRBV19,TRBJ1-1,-,TGTGCCAGTAGTATACAATTACAGGGGGTCTTAACTGAAGCTTTCTTT,CASSIQLQGVLTEAFF
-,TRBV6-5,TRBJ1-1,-,TGTGCCAGCAGTTACTTCCGAGGAGACACTGAAGCTTTCTTT,CASSYFRGDTEAFF
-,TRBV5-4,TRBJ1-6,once,TGTGCCAGCAGCCCTACGCCGGAGACGGATTCACCCCTCCACTTT,CASSPTPETDSPLHF
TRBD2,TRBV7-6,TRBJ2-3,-,TGTGCCAACAGCCGAGGTGCGGGGGGCCCCACAGATACGCAGTATTTT,CANSRGAGGPTDTQYF
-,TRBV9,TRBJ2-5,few,TGTGCCAGCAGCGTAGGCGATAGCGGAAAAGAGACCCAGTACTTC,CASSVGDSGKETQYF
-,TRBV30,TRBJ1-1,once,TGTGCCTGGAGTCTTCGCGTAGGAGGGCGAATCGGGAACACTGAAGCTTTCTTT,CAWSLRVGGRIGNTEAFF
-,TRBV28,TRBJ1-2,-,TGTGCCAGCAAACTCTTTAGGGGGGGAGGCTACACCTTC,CASKLFRGGGYTF
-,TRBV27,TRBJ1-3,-,TGTGCCAGCAGTCCCCTCCCCAGGGTTGGAAACACCATATATTTT,CASSPLPRVGNTIYF
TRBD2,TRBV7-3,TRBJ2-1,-,TGTGCCAGCAGCCCCCTAGCGGGGGGGCACAATGAGCAGTTCTTC,CASSPLAGGHNEQFF
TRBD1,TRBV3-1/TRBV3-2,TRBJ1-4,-,TGTGCCAGCAGCCACCGGACAGGGGGGACTAATGAAAAACTGTTTTTT,CASSHRTGGTNEKLFF
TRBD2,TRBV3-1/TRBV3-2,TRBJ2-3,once,TGTGCCAGCAGCCAACTAGCGGGGAGGGGAGATACGCAGTATTTT,CASSQLAGRGDTQYF
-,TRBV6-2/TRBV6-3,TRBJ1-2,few,TGTGCCAGCAGTAACGGAGTATATGGCTACGACACCTTC,CASSNGVYGYDTF
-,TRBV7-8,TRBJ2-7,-,TGTGCCAGCAGCCTCGGGAAAGCGGGCACCTACGAGCAGTACTTC,CASSLGKAGTYEQYF
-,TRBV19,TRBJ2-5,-,TGTGCCAGTAGTACCGACCAGGAAGAGACCCAGTACTTC,CASSTDQEETQYF
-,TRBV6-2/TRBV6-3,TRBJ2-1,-,TGTGCCAGCAGACCTGTTGGCGGAATTGGATACAATGAGCAGTTCTTC,CASRPVGGIGYNEQFF
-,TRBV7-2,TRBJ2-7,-,TGTGCCAGCAGCCCCCCAGGCTCGTACGTTCGCGAGCAGTACTTC,CASSPPGSYVREQYF
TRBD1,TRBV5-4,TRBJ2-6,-,TGTGCCAGCAGCGGGAACAGGGGGCTTGGCTGGGCCAACGTCCTGACTTTC,CASSGNRGLGWANVLTF
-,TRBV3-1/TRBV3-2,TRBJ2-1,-,TGTGCCAGCAGCCAAGAGGGGCCAGCAAGGAGCTCCTACAATGAGCAGTTCTTC,CASSQEGPARSSYNEQFF
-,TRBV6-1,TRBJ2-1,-,TGTGCCAGCAGTCAAGCGGAGAGCTCCTACAATGAGCAGTTCTTC,CASSQAESSYNEQFF
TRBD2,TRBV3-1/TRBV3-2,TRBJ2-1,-,TGTGCCAGCAGCCTTGGACTAGCGGGAGGGTTCTCCTACAATGAGCAGTTCTTC,CASSLGLAGGFSYNEQFF
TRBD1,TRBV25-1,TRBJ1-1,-,TGTGCCAGCAGTGAATATGGAGGGGGCAGGGGAGCTTTCTTT,CASSEYGGGRGAFF
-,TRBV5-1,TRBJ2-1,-,TGCGCCAGCAGCTTGGCCGGGAGCCATAGCTCCTACAATGAGCAGTTCTTC,CASSLAGSHSSYNEQFF
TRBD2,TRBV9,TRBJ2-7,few,TGTGCCAGCAGCGTTAGCGGGGGGGCCTCCTACGAGCAGTACTTC,CASSVSGGASYEQYF
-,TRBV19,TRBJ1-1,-,TGTGCCAGTAGTATTCGCGAGCTCACTGAAGCTTTCTTT,CASSIRELTEAFF
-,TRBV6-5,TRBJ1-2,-,TGTGCCAGCAGTTACTCGGTGGGGCGTTTAGAGGGCTACACCTTC,CASSYSVGRLEGYTF
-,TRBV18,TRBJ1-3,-,TGTGCCAGCTCACCCAGAATCGAAGGGGCTGGAAACACCATATATTTT,CASSPRIEGAGNTIYF
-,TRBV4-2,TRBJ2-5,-,TGTGCCAGCAGCCAAGACAGGGGAGTGGAGACCCAGTACTTC,CASSQDRGVETQYF
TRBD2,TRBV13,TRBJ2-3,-,TGTGCCAGCAGCGGTCGACTAGCAATGGGAGATACGCAGTATTTT,CASSGRLAMGDTQYF
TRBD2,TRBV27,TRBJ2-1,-,TGTGCCAGCAGGCTAAGGTTTGCGGGAGGGCCAGGTGGGTCCTACAATGAGCAGTTCTTC,CASRLRFAGGPGGSYNEQFF